The clone carrying this T cell receptor (beta chain) was detected only a few times. The antigen remains unidentified. The data were obtained in a study of response to subunit inactivated influenza vaccine. The study, taken as a whole, reports: With each seasonal influenza vaccination, the authors suggested, few new T cells are recruited.

V was shortened by 5 bases and J by 5 bases, with 12 bases between the two germline ends. The CDR3 consists of 13 residues. CDR1 and CDR2 from the germline V gene are SGHTA and FQGNSA. TCRdb called the RT-PCR reads again in MiXCR, with one record for every CDR3 protein. This table has over 750,000 distinct CDR3 sequences, 20% to 25% appearing once. This clonotype originated in a man aged 45-65 years who received an inactivated influenza vaccine. The rearrangement links TRBV7-2 to TRBJ1-1; the D is unclear. The sequencing used PBMCs from blood, collected 5 to 6 days after vaccination. The CDR3 region has the DNA TGTGCCAGCAGCGGGGTGGGAGGGACTGAAGCTTTCTTT. Residues: CASSGVGGTEAFF. The full variable domain, in which reference TRBV7-2 and TRBJ1-1 provide the parts outside the CDR3, is GAGVSQSPSNKVTEKGKDVELRCDPISGHTALYWYRQSLGQGLEFLIYFQGNSAPDKSGLPSDRFSAERTGGSVSTLTIQRTQQEDSAVYLCASSGVGGTEAFFGQGTRLTVV.